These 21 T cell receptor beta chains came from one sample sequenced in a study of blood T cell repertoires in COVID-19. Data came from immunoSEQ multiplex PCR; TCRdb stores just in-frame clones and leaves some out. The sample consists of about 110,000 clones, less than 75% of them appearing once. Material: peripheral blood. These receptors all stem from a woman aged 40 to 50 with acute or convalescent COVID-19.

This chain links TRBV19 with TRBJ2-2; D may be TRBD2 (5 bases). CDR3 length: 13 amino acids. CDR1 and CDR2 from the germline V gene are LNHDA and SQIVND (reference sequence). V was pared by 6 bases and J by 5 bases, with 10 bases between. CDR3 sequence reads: CASSPPGTGELFF. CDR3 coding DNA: TGTGCCAGTAGCCCTCCGGGGACCGGGGAGCTGTTTTTT. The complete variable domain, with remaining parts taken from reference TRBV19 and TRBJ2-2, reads DGGITQSPKYLFRKEGQNVTLSCEQNLNHDAMYWYRQDPGQGLRLIYYSQIVNDFQKGDIAEGYSVSREKKESFPLTVTSAQKNPTAFYLCASSPPGTGELFFGEGSRLTVL.

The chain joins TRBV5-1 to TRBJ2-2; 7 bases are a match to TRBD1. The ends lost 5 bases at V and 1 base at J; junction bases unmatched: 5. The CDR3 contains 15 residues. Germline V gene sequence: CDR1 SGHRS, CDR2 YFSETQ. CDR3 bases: TGCGCCAGCAGGTGGACAGGCGGGAACACCGGGGAGCTGTTTTTT. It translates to CASRWTGGNTGELFF.

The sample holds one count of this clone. Written as DNA, the CDR3 is TGTGCCAGCAGCCCCCCAAGGGGGGGCGTAGAGACCCAGTACTTC. Translation: CASSPPRGGVETQYF. The chain has TRBV7-9 and TRBJ2-5, with a weak D call TRBD2 (7 bases). The CDR3 covers 15 residues. Germline V CDR1 and CDR2: SEHNR, FQNEAQ (reference sequence). Trimming took off 5 bases at V and 4 bases at J, with 17 bases between the two ends. The full variable domain, its missing parts supplied by reference TRBV7-9 and TRBJ2-5, is DTGVSQNPRHKITKRGQNVTFRCDPISEHNRLYWYRQTLGQGPEFLTYFQNEAQLEKSRLLSDRFSAERPKGSFSTLEIQRTEQGDSAMYLCASSPPRGGVETQYFGPGTRLLVL.

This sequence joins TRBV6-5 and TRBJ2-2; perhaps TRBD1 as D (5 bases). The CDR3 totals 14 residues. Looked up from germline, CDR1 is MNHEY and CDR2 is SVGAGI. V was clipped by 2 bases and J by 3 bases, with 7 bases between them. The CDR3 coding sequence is TGTGCCAGCAGTTACGACAGAGACACCGGGGAGCTGTTTTTT. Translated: CASSYDRDTGELFF.

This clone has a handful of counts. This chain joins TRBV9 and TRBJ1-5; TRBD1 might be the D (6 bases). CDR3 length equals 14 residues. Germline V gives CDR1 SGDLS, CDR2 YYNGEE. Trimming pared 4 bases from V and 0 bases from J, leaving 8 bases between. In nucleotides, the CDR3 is TGTGCCAGCAGCACGGACAGTAGCAATCAGCCCCAGCATTTT. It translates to CASSTDSSNQPQHF.

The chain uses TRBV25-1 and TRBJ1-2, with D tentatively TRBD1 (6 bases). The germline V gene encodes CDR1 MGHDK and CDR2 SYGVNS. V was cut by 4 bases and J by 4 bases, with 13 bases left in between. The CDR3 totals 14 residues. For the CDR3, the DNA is TGTGCCAGCAGTGTAAATCAGGGGTTCTATGGCTACACCTTC. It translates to CASSVNQGFYGYTF.

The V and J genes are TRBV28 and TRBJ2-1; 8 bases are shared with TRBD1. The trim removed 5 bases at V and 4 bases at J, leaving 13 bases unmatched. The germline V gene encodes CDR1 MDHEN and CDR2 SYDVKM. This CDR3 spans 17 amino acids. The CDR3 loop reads CASSRYQGTGEYNEQFF. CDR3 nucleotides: TGTGCCAGCAGTCGATACCAAGGGACAGGAGAGTACAATGAGCAGTTCTTC. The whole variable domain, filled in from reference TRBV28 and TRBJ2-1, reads DVKVTQSSRYLVKRTGEKVFLECVQDMDHENMFWYRQDPGLGLRLIYFSYDVKMKEKGDIPEGYSVSREKKERFSLILESASTNQTSMYLCASSRYQGTGEYNEQFFGPGTRLTVL.

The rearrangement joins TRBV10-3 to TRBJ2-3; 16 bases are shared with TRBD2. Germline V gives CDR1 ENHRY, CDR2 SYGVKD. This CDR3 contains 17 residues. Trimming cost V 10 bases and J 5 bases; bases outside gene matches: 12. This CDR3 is CATNPGTSGGARDTQYF. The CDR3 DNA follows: TGTGCCACCAATCCCGGGACTAGCGGGGGGGCAAGAGATACGCAGTATTTT.

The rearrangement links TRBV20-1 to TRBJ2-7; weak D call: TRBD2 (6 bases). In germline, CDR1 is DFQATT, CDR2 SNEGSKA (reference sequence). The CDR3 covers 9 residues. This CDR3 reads CRSGGEQYF. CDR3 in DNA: TGCAGGTCCGGAGGGGAGCAGTACTTC.

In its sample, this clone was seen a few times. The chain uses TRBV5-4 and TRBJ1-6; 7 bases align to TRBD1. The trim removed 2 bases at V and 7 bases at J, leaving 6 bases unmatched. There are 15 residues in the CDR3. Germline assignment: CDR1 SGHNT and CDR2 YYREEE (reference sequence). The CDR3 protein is CASSLPTGENSPLHF. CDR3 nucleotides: TGTGCCAGCAGCTTACCCACAGGGGAGAATTCACCCCTCCACTTT.

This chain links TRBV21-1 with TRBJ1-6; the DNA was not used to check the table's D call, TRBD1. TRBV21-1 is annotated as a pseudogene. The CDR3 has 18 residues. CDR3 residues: CASSEKGEARAKSSPLHF. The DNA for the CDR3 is TGTGCCAGCAGCGAAAAGGGGGAAGCGAGGGCTAAGAGTTCACCCCTCCACTTT.

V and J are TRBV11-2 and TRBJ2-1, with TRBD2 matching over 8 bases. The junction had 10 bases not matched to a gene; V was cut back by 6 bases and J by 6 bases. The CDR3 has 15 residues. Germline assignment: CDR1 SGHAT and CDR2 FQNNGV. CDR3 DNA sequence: TGTGCCAGCAGTCCCATGAGCGGGAGCCCCAATGAGCAGTTCTTC. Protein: CASSPMSGSPNEQFF.

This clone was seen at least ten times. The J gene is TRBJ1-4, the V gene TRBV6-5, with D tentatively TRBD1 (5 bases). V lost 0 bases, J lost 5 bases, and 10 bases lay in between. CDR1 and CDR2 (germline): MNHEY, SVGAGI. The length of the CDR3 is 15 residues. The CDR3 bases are TGTGCCAGCAGTTACTCGAGGCAGGGAAATGAAAAACTGTTTTTT. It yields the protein CASSYSRQGNEKLFF.

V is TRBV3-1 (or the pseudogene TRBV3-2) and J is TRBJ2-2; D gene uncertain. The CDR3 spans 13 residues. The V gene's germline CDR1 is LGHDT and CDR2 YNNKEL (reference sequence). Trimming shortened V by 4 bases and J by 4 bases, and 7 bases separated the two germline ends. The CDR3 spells CASSRYATGELFF. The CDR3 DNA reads TGTGCCAGCAGCCGCTATGCCACCGGGGAGCTGTTTTTT.

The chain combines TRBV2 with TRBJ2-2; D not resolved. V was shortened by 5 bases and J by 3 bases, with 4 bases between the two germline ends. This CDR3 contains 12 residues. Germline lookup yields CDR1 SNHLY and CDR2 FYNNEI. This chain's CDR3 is CASSPYTGELFF. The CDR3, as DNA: TGTGCCAGCAGTCCTTACACCGGGGAGCTGTTTTTT.

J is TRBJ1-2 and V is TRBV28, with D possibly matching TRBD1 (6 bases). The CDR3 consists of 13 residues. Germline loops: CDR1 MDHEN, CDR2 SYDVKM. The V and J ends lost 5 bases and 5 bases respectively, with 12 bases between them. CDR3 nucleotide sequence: TGTGCCAGCAGTCCCCAGACAGGTTATGGCTACACCTTC. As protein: CASSPQTGYGYTF.

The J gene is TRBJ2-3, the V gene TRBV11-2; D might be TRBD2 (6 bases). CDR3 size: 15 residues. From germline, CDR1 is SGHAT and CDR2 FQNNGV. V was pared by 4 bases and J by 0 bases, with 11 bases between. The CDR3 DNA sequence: TGTGCCAGCAGCTCGACTAGACCTAGCACAGATACGCAGTATTTT. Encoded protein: CASSSTRPSTDTQYF.

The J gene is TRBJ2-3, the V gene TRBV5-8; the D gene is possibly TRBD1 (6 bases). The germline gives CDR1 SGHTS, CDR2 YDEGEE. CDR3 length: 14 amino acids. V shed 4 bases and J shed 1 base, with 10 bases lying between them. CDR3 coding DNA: TGTGCCAGCAGCCAGACAGGACGCACAGATACGCAGTATTTT. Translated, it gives CASSQTGRTDTQYF. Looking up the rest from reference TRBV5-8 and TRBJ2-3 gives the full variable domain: EAGVTQSPTHLIKTRGQQATLRCSPISGHTSVYWYQQALGLGLQFLLWYDEGEERNRGNFPPRFSGRQFPNYSSELNVNALELEDSALYLCASSQTGRTDTQYFGPGTRLTVL.

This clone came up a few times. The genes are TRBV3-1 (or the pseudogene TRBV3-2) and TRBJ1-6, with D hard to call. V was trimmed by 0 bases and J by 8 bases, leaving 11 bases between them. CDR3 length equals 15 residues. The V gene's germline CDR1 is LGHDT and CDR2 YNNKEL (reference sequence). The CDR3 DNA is TGTGCCAGCAGCCAAGAGGGAGGCACCTATTCACCCCTCCACTTT. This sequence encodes CASSQEGGTYSPLHF.

For the CDR3, the DNA is TGTGCCAGCAGCTCGGGACAGGGAGGGACTGAAAAACTGTTTTTT. Protein: CASSSGQGGTEKLFF. This rearrangement joins TRBV5-6 to TRBJ1-4, with 9 positions matching TRBD1. The length of the CDR3 is 15 residues. V trimming: 3 bases; J trimming: 7 bases; junction bases outside the gene matches: 7. CDR1 and CDR2 (germline): SGHDT, YYEEEE.

The CDR3: CASSPDRGNIQYF. In DNA form, the CDR3 reads TGTGCCAGCAGCCCGGACAGGGGGAACATTCAGTACTTC. The chain couples TRBV14 to TRBJ2-4; TRBD1 matches 10 bases. This CDR3 spans 13 amino acids. V trimming: 4 bases; J trimming: 7 bases; junction bases outside the gene matches: 1. CDR1 SGHDN and CDR2 FVKESK come from the germline V gene.